The 22 T cell receptor beta chains reported below all come from one sample, sequenced in a study of control samples from healthy donors and cancer patients. Measured with immunoSEQ multiplex PCR; TCRdb has only the in-frame clones, and not every one. The sample includes roughly 140,000 clones, roughly 93% of them seen just once. Source material: blood. These receptors originate from a man in his fifties or sixties in good health.

The chain combines TRBV29-1 with TRBJ1-2; D may be TRBD1 (5 bases). CDR1 and CDR2 (germline): SQVTM, ANQGSEA. The V and J ends lost 7 bases and 4 bases respectively, with 16 bases between them. This CDR3 has 13 residues. DNA of the CDR3: TGCAGCGGGGCCTTTGAGGGGCCCTATGGCTACACCTTC. This translates into CSGAFEGPYGYTF.

The chain uses TRBV28 and TRBJ1-2; the D is unclear. The V end was cut by 3 bases, the J end by 2 bases, with 1 base between. The CDR3 has 11 residues. Germline-derived CDR1 and CDR2 are MDHEN and SYDVKM. This CDR3 is CASSLNYGYTF. Here the CDR3 DNA reads TGTGCCAGCAGTTTGAACTATGGCTACACCTTC.

The chain carries TRBV28 and TRBJ2-2; D remains unclear. The CDR3 has 14 residues. Trimming removed 5 bases from V and 1 base from J, with 8 bases in between. Germline V gene lookup returns CDR1 MDHEN and CDR2 SYDVKM. In DNA, the CDR3 is TGTGCCAGCAGTACCTCAGTGAACACCGGGGAGCTGTTTTTT. Amino acids: CASSTSVNTGELFF. The full variable domain, in which reference TRBV28 and TRBJ2-2 provide the parts outside the CDR3, is DVKVTQSSRYLVKRTGEKVFLECVQDMDHENMFWYRQDPGLGLRLIYFSYDVKMKEKGDIPEGYSVSREKKERFSLILESASTNQTSMYLCASSTSVNTGELFFGEGSRLTVL.

In the case of this clone: Other DNA sequences in the same sample also yield this CDR3. The V and J genes are TRBV5-1 and TRBJ1-5; 8 nucleotides match TRBD1. Germline CDR1 is SGHRS and CDR2 is YFSETQ. V lost 1 base, J lost 4 bases, and 1 base stayed unmatched. The CDR3 consists of 14 residues. The CDR3 sequence is CASSLTGGNQPQHF. The CDR3 DNA sequence: TGCGCCAGCAGCTTGACAGGGGGTAATCAGCCCCAGCATTTT. Based on the CDR3 plus reference TRBV5-1 and TRBJ1-5, the full variable domain is KAGVTQTPRYLIKTRGQQVTLSCSPISGHRSVSWYQQTPGQGLQFLFEYFSETQRNKGNFPGRFSGRQFSNSRSEMNVSTLELGDSALYLCASSLTGGNQPQHFGDGTRLSIL.

The rearrangement links TRBV14 to TRBJ2-7; 10 bases map to TRBD1. The CDR3 contains 14 residues. Germline lookup yields CDR1 SGHDN and CDR2 FVKESK. With 4 bases clipped from V and 7 bases from J, the junction kept 7 bases outside the gene matches. In DNA form, the CDR3 reads TGTGCCAGCAGCCTTCGGACAGGGGGGTGGGAGCAGTACTTC. It is translated as CASSLRTGGWEQYF.

For the CDR3, the DNA is TGTGCCAGCAGCTCCCCCCCGACTAGCGGGAGGTTTAATGAGCAGTTCTTC. Translation gives CASSSPPTSGRFNEQFF. The V and J genes are TRBV5-5 and TRBJ2-1, with 13 bases matching TRBD2. Per germline, CDR1 SGHKS and CDR2 YYEKEE (reference sequence). J was trimmed by 7 bases and V by 3 bases; bases with no gene match: 10. This CDR3 comprises 17 residues.

This clone was seen a single time. The J gene is TRBJ2-5, the V gene TRBV4-2; D gene ambiguous. Germline CDR1 LGHNA, CDR2 YNFKEQ. Trimming took 0 bases from V and 2 from J, leaving 13 bases between them. The CDR3 covers 16 residues. CDR3 nucleotides: TGTGCCAGCAGCCAAGATTACGGCGAATTTCAAGAGACCCAGTACTTC. Its translation: CASSQDYGEFQETQYF.

V gene TRBV10-3 combines with J gene TRBJ2-1; 15 bases map to TRBD2. Germline loops: CDR1 ENHRY, CDR2 SYGVKD. CDR3 length: 17 amino acids. Trimming cost V 6 bases and J 8 bases; bases outside gene matches: 11. For the CDR3, the DNA is TGTGCCATCAGCGAGAGTCCGGGACTAGCGGGAGGATATGAGCAGTTCTTC. Translating gives CAISESPGLAGGYEQFF.

V is TRBV24-1 and J is TRBJ2-2; D is possibly TRBD1 or TRBD2 (5 bases each). Germline V gene lookup returns CDR1 KGHDR and CDR2 SFDVKD. V dropped 2 bases and J dropped 3 bases, with 9 bases sitting between them. CDR3 size: 15 residues. The CDR3 DNA follows: TGTGCCACCAGTGATTGGGACGGCGACACCGGGGAGCTGTTTTTT. Protein sequence: CATSDWDGDTGELFF.

The chain has TRBV6-5 and TRBJ2-7; no definite D call. Trimming took 6 bases from V and 3 from J, leaving 9 bases between them. The length of the CDR3 is 12 residues. Germline V CDR1 and CDR2: MNHEY, SVGAGI. CDR3 residues: CASRGDNYEQYF. The CDR3 DNA reads as TGTGCCAGCAGGGGTGACAACTACGAGCAGTACTTC.

The rearrangement uses TRBV24-1 and TRBJ2-1; D not certain. Trimming cost V 2 bases and J 13 bases, with 8 bases left between them. Per the germline V gene, CDR1 is KGHDR and CDR2 is SFDVKD. The CDR3 runs to 11 residues. The CDR3 reads CATSDSWDQFF. For the CDR3, the DNA is TGTGCCACCAGTGATTCCTGGGATCAGTTCTTC.

The chain carries TRBV27 and TRBJ1-5; D remains ambiguous. V lost 3 bases, J lost 1 base, and 10 bases lay in between. The CDR3 contains 15 residues. The V gene's germline CDR1 is MNHEY and CDR2 SMNVEV (reference sequence). CDR3 nucleotides: TGTGCCAGCAGTTTGACGGCCCTGAGCAATCAGCCCCAGCATTTT. It translates to CASSLTALSNQPQHF.

This clone showed up just a few times. As DNA, the CDR3 is TGTGCCAGCAGCCATCGGGACAGGGGAGTAGATACGCAGTATTTT. This encodes CASSHRDRGVDTQYF. J is TRBJ2-3 and V is TRBV28; 10 positions agree with TRBD1. The germline V gene has CDR1 MDHEN and CDR2 SYDVKM. The CDR3 totals 15 residues. J was trimmed by 5 bases and V by 6 bases; bases with no gene match: 8.

The chain combines TRBV27 with TRBJ2-7, with TRBD2 matching 7 bases. Looked up from germline, CDR1 is MNHEY and CDR2 is SMNVEV (reference sequence). J lost 2 bases, V lost 0 bases, and 7 bases had no gene match. The CDR3 runs 16 residues. The CDR3 spells CASSLSGGRATYEQYF. CDR3 nucleotide sequence: TGTGCCAGCAGTTTATCGGGTGGGAGGGCCACCTACGAGCAGTACTTC.

The chain links TRBV18 to TRBJ1-1; TRBD1 aligns across 7 bases. V lost 2 bases and J lost 11; bases outside the gene matches: 20. This CDR3 comprises 17 residues. Germline V CDR1 and CDR2: KGHSH, LQKENI. The CDR3 sequence is CASSPKDRSLLSSWAFF. The CDR3 bases are TGTGCCAGCTCACCAAAGGACAGGAGCCTACTAAGCTCTTGGGCTTTCTTT.

This clone was seen just once. The chain couples TRBV6-5 to TRBJ2-7; D may correspond to TRBD1 or TRBD2 (5 bases each). The CDR3 length is 13 residues. Trimming pared 7 bases from V and 3 bases from J, leaving 13 bases between. Per germline, CDR1 MNHEY and CDR2 SVGAGI. The CDR3 sequence: CASTHAGSYEQYF. CDR3 DNA: TGTGCCAGCACCCACGCAGGGAGCTACGAGCAGTACTTC.

This clone was seen a few times. The V call is TRBV30, the J call TRBJ1-6; TRBD1 is a possible D gene (6 bases). The CDR3 has 14 amino acids. V dropped 6 bases and J dropped 4 bases, with 13 bases sitting between them. The germline gives CDR1 GTSNPN, CDR2 SVGIG (reference sequence). This CDR3 is CACDRKGYNSPLHF. The CDR3 DNA follows: TGTGCCTGTGACAGGAAGGGATATAATTCACCCCTCCACTTT.

CDR3 DNA sequence: TGTGCCAGCAGCGTCGGACCCCCCTACAATGAGCAGTTCTTC. Translating it yields CASSVGPPYNEQFF. The V call is TRBV7-8, the J call TRBJ2-1; no firm D call. Germline CDR1 SGHVS, CDR2 FQNEAQ. Trimming shortened V by 5 bases and J by 2 bases, and 10 bases separated the two germline ends. This CDR3 has 14 amino acids.

A single count supports this clone. The rearrangement uses TRBV5-6 and TRBJ2-2; D call uncertain. V was shortened by 0 bases and J by 8 bases, with 2 bases between the two germline ends. From germline, CDR1 is SGHDT and CDR2 YYEEEE. This CDR3 is 11 amino acids long. The CDR3 protein is CASSLDGELFF. CDR3 coding DNA: TGTGCCAGCAGCTTGGATGGGGAGCTGTTTTTT.

This chain uses TRBV19 with TRBJ2-1, with 9 bases that match TRBD2. The trim removed 4 bases at V and 0 bases at J, leaving 13 bases unmatched. The germline gives CDR1 LNHDA, CDR2 SQIVND (reference sequence). This CDR3 has 19 amino acids. CDR3 sequence (DNA): TGTGCCAGTAGTAAAGCGGGGGGTACTAGCAAAAGCTCCTACAATGAGCAGTTCTTC. It translates to CASSKAGGTSKSSYNEQFF.

The chain links TRBV7-8 to TRBJ1-2; D is possibly TRBD1 (6 bases). Germline V gene sequence: CDR1 SGHVS, CDR2 FQNEAQ. The CDR3 totals 15 residues. Trimming took off 0 bases at V and 4 bases at J, with 12 bases between the two ends. The CDR3 bases are TGTGCCAGCAGCTTAGCGTCAGGGGCTATCTATGGCTACACCTTC. It encodes CASSLASGAIYGYTF.

This chain joins TRBV18 and TRBJ1-4; the D is unclear. In germline, CDR1 is KGHSH, CDR2 LQKENI. The germline V and J ends were trimmed by 5 bases and 0 bases, with 7 bases remaining between them. The length of the CDR3 is 14 residues. The DNA for the CDR3 is TGTGCCAGCTCATTAGCGGCAACTAATGAAAAACTGTTTTTT. Translating gives CASSLAATNEKLFF. The full variable domain, completed using reference TRBV18 and TRBJ1-4, is NAGVMQNPRHLVRRRGQEARLRCSPMKGHSHVYWYRQLPEEGLKFMVYLQKENIIDESGMPKERFSAEFPKEGPSILRIQQVVRGDSAAYFCASSLAATNEKLFFGSGTQLSVL.